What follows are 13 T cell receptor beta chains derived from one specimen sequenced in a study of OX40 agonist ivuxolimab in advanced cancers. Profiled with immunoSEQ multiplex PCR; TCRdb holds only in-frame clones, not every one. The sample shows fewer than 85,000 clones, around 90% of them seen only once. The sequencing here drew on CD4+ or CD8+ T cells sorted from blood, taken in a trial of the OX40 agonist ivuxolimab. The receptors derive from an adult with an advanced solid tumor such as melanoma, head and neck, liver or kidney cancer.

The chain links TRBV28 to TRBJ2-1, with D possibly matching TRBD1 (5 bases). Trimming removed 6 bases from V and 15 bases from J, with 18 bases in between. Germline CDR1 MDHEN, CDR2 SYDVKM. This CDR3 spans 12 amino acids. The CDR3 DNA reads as TGTGCCAGCAGCCGGCAGGGTGTGAGGTGGTTCTTC. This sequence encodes CASSRQGVRWFF.

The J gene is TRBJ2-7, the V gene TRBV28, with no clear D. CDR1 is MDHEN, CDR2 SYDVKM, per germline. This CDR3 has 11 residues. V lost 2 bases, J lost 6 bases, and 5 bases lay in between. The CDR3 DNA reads TGTGCCAGCAGTTTAGATCTCGAGCAGTACTTC. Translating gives CASSLDLEQYF.

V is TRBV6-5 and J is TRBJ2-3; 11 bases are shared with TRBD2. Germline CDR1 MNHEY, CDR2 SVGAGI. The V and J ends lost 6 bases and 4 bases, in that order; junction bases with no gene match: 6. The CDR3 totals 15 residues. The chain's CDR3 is CASRDSGGGPDTQYF. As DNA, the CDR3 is TGTGCCAGCAGGGATAGCGGGGGGGGTCCAGATACGCAGTATTTT.

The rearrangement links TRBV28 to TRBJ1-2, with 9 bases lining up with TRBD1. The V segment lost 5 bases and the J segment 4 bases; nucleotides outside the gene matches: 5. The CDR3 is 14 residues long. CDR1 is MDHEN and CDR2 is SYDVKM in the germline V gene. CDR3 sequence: CASSGTGRSYGYTF. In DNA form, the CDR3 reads TGTGCCAGCAGTGGGACAGGGAGAAGCTATGGCTACACCTTC.

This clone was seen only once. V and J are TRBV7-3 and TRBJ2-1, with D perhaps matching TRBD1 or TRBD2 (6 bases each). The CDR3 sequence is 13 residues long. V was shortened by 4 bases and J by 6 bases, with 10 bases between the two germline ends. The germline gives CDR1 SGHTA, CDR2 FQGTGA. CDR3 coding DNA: TGTGCCAGCAGCTCGGGGGCAGGCAATGAGCAGTTCTTC. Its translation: CASSSGAGNEQFF.

The CDR3 nucleotides are TGCAGCGTCACTAGCGGGAGTCGGCCGGAGACCCAGTACTTC. Translation: CSVTSGSRPETQYF. The gene calls are TRBV29-1 and TRBJ2-5, with TRBD2 matching 11 bases. Germline V gene data show CDR1 as SQVTM and CDR2 as ANQGSEA. CDR3 length equals 14 residues. J was trimmed by 5 bases and V by 6 bases; bases with no gene match: 8.

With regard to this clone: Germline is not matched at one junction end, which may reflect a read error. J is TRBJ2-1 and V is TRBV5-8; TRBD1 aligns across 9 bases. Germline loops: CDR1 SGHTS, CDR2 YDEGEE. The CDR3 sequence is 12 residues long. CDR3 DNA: TGTGCCAGCAGCCAAAGCGACAGGGGGAGAGTCTTC. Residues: CASSQSDRGRVF.

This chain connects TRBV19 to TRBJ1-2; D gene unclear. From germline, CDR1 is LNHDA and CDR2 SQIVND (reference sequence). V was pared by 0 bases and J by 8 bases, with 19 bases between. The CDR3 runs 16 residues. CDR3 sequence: CASSIDALRPSEGYTF. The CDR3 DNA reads TGTGCCAGTAGTATAGATGCGCTCAGACCCAGCGAGGGCTACACCTTC.

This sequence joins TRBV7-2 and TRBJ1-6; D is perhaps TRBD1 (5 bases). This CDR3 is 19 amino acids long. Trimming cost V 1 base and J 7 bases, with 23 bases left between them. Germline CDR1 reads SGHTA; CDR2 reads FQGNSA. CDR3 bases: TGTGCCAGCAGCTTAGATCGGAAAGGGGCGATCGGACGAAATTCACCCCTCCACTTT. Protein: CASSLDRKGAIGRNSPLHF.

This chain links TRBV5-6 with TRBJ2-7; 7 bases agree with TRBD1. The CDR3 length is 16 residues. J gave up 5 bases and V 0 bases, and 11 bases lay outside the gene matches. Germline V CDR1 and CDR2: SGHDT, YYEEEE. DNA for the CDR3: TGTGCCAGCAGCTTGGCCTTGGTACAGGGGCTGGACGAGCAGTACTTC. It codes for CASSLALVQGLDEQYF.

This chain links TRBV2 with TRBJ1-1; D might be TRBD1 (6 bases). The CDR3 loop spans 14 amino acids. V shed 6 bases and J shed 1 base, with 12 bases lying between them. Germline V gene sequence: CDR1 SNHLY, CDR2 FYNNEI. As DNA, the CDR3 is TGTGCCAGCAGCCTGACAGGTTCGAACACTGAAGCTTTCTTT. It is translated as CASSLTGSNTEAFF.

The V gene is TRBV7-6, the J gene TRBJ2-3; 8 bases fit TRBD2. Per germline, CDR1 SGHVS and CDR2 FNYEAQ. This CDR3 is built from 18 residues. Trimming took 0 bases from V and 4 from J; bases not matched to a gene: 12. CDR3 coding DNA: TGTGCCAGCAGCTTAGCGGCTAGCGGGCCCGGAGGCGCAGATACGCAGTATTTT. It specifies CASSLAASGPGGADTQYF. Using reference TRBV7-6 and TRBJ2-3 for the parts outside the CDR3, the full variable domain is GAGVSQSPRYKVTKRGQDVALRCDPISGHVSLYWYRQALGQGPEFLTYFNYEAQQDKSGLPNDRFSAERPEGSISTLTIQRTEQRDSAMYRCASSLAASGPGGADTQYFGPGTRLTVL.

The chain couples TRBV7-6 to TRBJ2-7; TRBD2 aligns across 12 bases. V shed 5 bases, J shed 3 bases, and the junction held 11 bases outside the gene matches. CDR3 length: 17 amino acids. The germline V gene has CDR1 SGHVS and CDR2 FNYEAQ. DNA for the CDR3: TGTGCCAGCAGCCCTGCCCGACTAGCGGGAGCCTACTACGAGCAGTACTTC. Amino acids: CASSPARLAGAYYEQYF. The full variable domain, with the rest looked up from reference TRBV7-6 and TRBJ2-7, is GAGVSQSPRYKVTKRGQDVALRCDPISGHVSLYWYRQALGQGPEFLTYFNYEAQQDKSGLPNDRFSAERPEGSISTLTIQRTEQRDSAMYRCASSPARLAGAYYEQYFGPGTRLTVT.